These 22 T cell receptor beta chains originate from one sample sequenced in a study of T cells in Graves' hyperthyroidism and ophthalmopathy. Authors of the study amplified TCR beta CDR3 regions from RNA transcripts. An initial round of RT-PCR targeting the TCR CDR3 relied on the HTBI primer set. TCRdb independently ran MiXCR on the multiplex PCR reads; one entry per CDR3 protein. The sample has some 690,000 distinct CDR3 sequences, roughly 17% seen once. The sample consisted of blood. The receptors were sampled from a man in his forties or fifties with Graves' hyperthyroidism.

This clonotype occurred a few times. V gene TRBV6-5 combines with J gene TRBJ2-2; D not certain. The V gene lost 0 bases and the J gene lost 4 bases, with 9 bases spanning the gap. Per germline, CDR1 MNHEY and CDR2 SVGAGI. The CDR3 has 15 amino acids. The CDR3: CASSYSSYGTGELFF. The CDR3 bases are TGTGCCAGCAGTTACTCCTCCTATGGCACCGGGGAGCTGTTTTTT.

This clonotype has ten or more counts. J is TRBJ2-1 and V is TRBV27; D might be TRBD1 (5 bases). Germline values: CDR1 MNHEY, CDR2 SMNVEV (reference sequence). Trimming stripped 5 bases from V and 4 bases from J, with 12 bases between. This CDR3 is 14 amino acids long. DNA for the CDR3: TGTGCCAGCAGTAACCGACAGTTTTACAATGAGCAGTTCTTC. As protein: CASSNRQFYNEQFF.

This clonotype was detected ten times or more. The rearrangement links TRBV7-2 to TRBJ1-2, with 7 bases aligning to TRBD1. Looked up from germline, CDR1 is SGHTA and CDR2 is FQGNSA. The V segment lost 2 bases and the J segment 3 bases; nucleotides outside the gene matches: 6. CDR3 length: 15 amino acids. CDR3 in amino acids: CASSLHYRGDYGYTF. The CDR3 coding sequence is TGTGCCAGCAGCTTACATTACAGGGGCGACTATGGCTACACCTTC.

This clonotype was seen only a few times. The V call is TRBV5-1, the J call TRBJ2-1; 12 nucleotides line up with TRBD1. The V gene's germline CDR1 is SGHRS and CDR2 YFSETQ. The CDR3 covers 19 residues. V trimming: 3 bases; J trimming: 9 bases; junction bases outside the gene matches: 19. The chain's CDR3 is CASSYRLPPGQGAGSEQFF. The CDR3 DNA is TGCGCCAGCAGCTATCGCCTCCCCCCGGGACAGGGGGCGGGTAGTGAGCAGTTCTTC.

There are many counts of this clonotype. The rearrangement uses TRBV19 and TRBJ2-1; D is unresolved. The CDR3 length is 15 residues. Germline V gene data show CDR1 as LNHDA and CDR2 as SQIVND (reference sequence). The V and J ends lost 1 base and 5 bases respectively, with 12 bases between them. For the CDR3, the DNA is TGTGCCAGTAGTATAGTAGCACTTGGGAACAATGAGCAGTTCTTC. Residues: CASSIVALGNNEQFF.

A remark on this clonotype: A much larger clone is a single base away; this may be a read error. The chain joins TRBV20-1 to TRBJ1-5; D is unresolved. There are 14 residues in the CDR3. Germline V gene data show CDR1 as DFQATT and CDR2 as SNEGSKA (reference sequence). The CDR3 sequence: CSTSLVGVNQPQHF. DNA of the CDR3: TGCAGTACTAGCTTAGTGGGTGTCAATCAGCCCCAGCATTTT.

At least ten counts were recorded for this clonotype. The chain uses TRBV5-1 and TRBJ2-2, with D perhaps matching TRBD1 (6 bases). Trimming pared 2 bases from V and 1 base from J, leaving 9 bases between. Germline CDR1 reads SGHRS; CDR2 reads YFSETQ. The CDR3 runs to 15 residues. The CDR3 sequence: CASSFDRRNTGELFF. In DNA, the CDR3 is TGCGCCAGCAGCTTTGACAGGCGGAACACCGGGGAGCTGTTTTTT.

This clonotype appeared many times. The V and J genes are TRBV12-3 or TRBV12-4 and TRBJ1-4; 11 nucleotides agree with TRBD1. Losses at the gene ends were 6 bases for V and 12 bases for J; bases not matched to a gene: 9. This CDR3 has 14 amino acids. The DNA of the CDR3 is TGTGCCAGCAGGTTCGGACAGGGGGCAGTGGAACTGTTTTTT. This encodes CASRFGQGAVELFF.

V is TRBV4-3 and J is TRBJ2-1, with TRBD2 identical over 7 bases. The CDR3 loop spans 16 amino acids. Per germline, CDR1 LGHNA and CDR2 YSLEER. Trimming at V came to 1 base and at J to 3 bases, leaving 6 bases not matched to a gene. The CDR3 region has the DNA TGCGCCAGCAGCCAAGTCAGAGCGGGAATCTACAATGAGCAGTTCTTC. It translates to CASSQVRAGIYNEQFF.

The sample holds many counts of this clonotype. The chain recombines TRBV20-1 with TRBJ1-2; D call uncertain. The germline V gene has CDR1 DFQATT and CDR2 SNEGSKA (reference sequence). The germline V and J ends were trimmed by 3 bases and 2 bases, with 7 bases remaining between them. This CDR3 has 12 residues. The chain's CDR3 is CSASRLNYGYTF. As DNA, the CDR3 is TGCAGTGCTAGTCGACTCAACTATGGCTACACCTTC.

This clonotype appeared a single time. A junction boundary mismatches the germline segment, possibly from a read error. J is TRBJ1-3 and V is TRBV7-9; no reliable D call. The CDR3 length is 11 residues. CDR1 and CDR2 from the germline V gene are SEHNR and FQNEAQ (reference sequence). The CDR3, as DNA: TGTGCCAGCAGCTTATTTAGCACAGCGGATTTT. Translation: CASSLFSTADF.

The CDR3 nucleotides read TGCGCCAGCAGCCAGAACCTAGCTCAGAACTACGAGCAGTACTTC. Translation gives CASSQNLAQNYEQYF. This rearrangement joins TRBV4-1 to TRBJ2-7; D may be TRBD2 (5 bases). Trimming stripped 3 bases from V and 3 bases from J, with 15 bases between. The CDR3 is 15 amino acids. The germline V gene encodes CDR1 MGHRA and CDR2 YSYEKL.

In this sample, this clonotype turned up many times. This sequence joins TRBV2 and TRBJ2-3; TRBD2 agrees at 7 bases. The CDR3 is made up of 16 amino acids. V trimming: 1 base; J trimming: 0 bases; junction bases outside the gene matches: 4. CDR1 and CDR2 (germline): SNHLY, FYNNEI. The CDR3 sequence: CASSEGLADSTDTQYF. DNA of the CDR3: TGTGCCAGCAGTGAAGGACTAGCAGACAGCACAGATACGCAGTATTTT.

The CDR3 region is CASSFESRLIYEQYF. The CDR3 DNA reads TGTGCCAGCAGTTTTGAGTCTAGGTTAATCTACGAGCAGTACTTC. This rearrangement joins TRBV28 to TRBJ2-7, with D unresolved. This CDR3 region has 15 residues. The germline gives CDR1 MDHEN, CDR2 SYDVKM. V was trimmed by 3 bases and J by 3 bases, leaving 15 bases between them. The variable domain in full, with the rest retrieved from reference TRBV28 and TRBJ2-7, is DVKVTQSSRYLVKRTGEKVFLECVQDMDHENMFWYRQDPGLGLRLIYFSYDVKMKEKGDIPEGYSVSREKKERFSLILESASTNQTSMYLCASSFESRLIYEQYFGPGTRLTVT.

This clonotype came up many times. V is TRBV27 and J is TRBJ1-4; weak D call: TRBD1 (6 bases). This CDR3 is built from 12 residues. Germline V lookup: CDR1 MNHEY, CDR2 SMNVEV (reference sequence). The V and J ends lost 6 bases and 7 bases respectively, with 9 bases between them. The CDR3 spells CASSDRTEKLFF. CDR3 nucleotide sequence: TGTGCCAGCAGCGACAGGACTGAAAAACTGTTTTTT.

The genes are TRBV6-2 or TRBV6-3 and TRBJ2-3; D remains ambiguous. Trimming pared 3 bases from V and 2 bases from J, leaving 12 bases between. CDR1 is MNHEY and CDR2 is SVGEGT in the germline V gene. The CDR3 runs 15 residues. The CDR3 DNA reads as TGTGCCAGCAGTTATGAAGGCGCTTTCACAGATACGCAGTATTTT. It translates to CASSYEGAFTDTQYF.

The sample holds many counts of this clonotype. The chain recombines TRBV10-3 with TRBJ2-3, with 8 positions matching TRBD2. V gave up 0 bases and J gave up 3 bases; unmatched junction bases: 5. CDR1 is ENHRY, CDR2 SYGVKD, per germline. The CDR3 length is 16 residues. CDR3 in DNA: TGTGCCATCAGTGAGTCAACGGGAGGGCCGACAGATACGCAGTATTTT. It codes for CAISESTGGPTDTQYF.

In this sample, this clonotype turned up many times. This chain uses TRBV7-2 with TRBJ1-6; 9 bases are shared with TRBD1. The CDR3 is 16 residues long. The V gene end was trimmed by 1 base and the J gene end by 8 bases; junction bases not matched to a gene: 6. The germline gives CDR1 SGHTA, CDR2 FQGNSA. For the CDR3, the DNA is TGTGCCAGCAGCTTAGTTCGCGGGACAGGGCATTCACCCCTCCACTTT. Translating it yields CASSLVRGTGHSPLHF.

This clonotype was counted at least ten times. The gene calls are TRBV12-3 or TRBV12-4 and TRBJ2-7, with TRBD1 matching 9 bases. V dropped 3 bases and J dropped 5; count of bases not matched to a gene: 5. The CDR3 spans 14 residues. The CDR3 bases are TGTGCCAGCAGTTTTGGGGACAGGGTCCACGAGCAGTACTTC. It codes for CASSFGDRVHEQYF.

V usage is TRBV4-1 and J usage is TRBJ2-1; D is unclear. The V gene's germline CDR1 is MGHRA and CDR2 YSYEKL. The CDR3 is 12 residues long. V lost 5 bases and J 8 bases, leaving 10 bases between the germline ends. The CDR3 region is CASSYLSDEQFF. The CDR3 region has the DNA TGCGCCAGCAGCTACTTGAGCGATGAGCAGTTCTTC.

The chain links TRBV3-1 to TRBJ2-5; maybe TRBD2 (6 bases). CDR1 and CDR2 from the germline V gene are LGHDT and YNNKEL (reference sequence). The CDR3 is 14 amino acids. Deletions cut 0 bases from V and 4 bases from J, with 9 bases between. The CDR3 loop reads CASSQDSGRETQYF. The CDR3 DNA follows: TGTGCCAGCAGCCAAGATTCCGGGAGAGAGACCCAGTACTTC.

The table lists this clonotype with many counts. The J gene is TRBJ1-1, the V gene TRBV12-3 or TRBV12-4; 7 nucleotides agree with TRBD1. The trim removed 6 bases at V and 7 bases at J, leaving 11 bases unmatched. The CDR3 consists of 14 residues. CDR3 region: CASSPPRTGGEAFF. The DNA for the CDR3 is TGTGCCAGCAGCCCCCCCCGGACAGGTGGTGAAGCTTTCTTT.